Presented here are 18 T cell receptor beta chains from one specimen sequenced in a study of response to subunit inactivated influenza vaccine. TCRdb fed the RT-PCR reads into MiXCR, producing one record per CDR3 protein. The profile shows 650,000 or so distinct CDR3 sequences, roughly 15% of them singletons. This sample comprised PBMCs from blood, obtained approximately 15 days before vaccination. The origin of the receptors is a man in his fifties or sixties who received an inactivated influenza vaccine.

The gene calls are TRBV4-3 and TRBJ2-1; D uncertain. The germline CDR1 and CDR2 sequences are LGHNA and YSLEER. This CDR3 has 14 residues. V was pared by 0 bases and J by 3 bases, with 6 bases between. This CDR3 is CASSQDDNYNEQFF. The DNA for the CDR3 is TGCGCCAGCAGCCAAGACGACAACTACAATGAGCAGTTCTTC.

The CDR3 bases are TGTGCCAGCAGCTTACTACGGGGGGGGCCTGAATCCTACCAAGAGACCCAGTACTTC. This encodes CASSLLRGGPESYQETQYF. This chain joins TRBV5-6 and TRBJ2-5; TRBD2 matches at 8 bases. Trimming cost V 2 bases and J 0 bases; bases outside gene matches: 15. Germline V gives CDR1 SGHDT, CDR2 YYEEEE. The CDR3 has 19 residues.

J is TRBJ2-1 and V is TRBV7-3; D unresolved. CDR3 size: 16 residues. CDR1 is SGHTA, CDR2 FQGTGA, per germline. V was clipped by 1 base and J by 3 bases, with 13 bases between them. The CDR3 loop reads CASSLNPAMVYNEQFF. The CDR3 region has the DNA TGTGCCAGCAGCTTAAATCCAGCGATGGTCTACAATGAGCAGTTCTTC. Complete variable domain (other parts from reference TRBV7-3 and TRBJ2-1): GAGVSQTPSNKVTEKGKYVELRCDPISGHTALYWYRQSLGQGPEFLIYFQGTGAADDSGLPNDRFFAVRPEGSVSTLKIQRTERGDSAVYLCASSLNPAMVYNEQFFGPGTRLTVL.

The rearrangement uses TRBV12-3 or TRBV12-4 and TRBJ2-1; no clear D gene. The CDR3 length is 15 residues. Trimming pared 3 bases from V and 0 bases from J, leaving 9 bases between. In nucleotides, the CDR3 is TGTGCCAGCAGTTTTCTGGCGGTCTCCTACAATGAGCAGTTCTTC. It yields the protein CASSFLAVSYNEQFF.

The chain uses TRBV6-2 or TRBV6-3 and TRBJ2-7; no definite D call. V was pared by 6 bases and J by 2 bases, with 11 bases between. Germline V gives CDR1 MNHEY, CDR2 SVGEGT. This CDR3 comprises 13 residues. Here the CDR3 reads CASSERRTYEQYF. The DNA of the CDR3 is TGTGCCAGCAGCGAGAGAAGAACCTACGAGCAGTACTTC.

The genes are TRBV7-2 and TRBJ2-2; no definite D call. Germline V gives CDR1 SGHTA, CDR2 FQGNSA. Trimming shortened V by 1 base and J by 4 bases, and 13 bases separated the two germline ends. The CDR3 is 16 residues long. The DNA of the CDR3 is TGTGCCAGCAGCTTAGAGCAGGCGTGGGGCACCGGGGAGCTGTTTTTT. Its protein product is CASSLEQAWGTGELFF.

This clonotype was observed a few times. The genes are TRBV27 and TRBJ2-5; possibly TRBD2 for D (5 bases). V dropped 7 bases and J dropped 4 bases, with 16 bases sitting between them. The CDR3 is 14 residues long. Germline CDR1 and CDR2: MNHEY and SMNVEV (reference sequence). The DNA for the CDR3 is TGTGCCAGCAAGAAGAACCTTGGAGGAGAGACCCAGTACTTC. It encodes CASKKNLGGETQYF.

This clonotype was observed at least ten times. V is TRBV29-1 and J is TRBJ2-7; no clear D. This CDR3 comprises 14 residues. CDR1 SQVTM and CDR2 ANQGSEA come from the germline V gene. V lost 4 bases, J lost 0 bases, and 13 bases lay in between. The CDR3 nucleotides read TGCAGCGTTGCCAGAAGCGCCAACTCCTACGAGCAGTACTTC. Translation: CSVARSANSYEQYF.

This clonotype was found a few times. The gene calls are TRBV7-9 and TRBJ1-1; no definite D call. The germline CDR1 and CDR2 sequences are SEHNR and FQNEAQ (reference sequence). The CDR3 sequence is 14 residues long. With 5 bases removed from V and 0 bases from J, the gap between germline ends came to 10 bases. CDR3 DNA: TGTGCCAGCAGCGAAGGACTGTTGAACACTGAAGCTTTCTTT. It yields the protein CASSEGLLNTEAFF. The complete variable domain, with remaining parts taken from reference TRBV7-9 and TRBJ1-1, reads DTGVSQNPRHKITKRGQNVTFRCDPISEHNRLYWYRQTLGQGPEFLTYFQNEAQLEKSRLLSDRFSAERPKGSFSTLEIQRTEQGDSAMYLCASSEGLLNTEAFFGQGTRLTVV.

This clonotype was detected only a few times. V and J are TRBV20-1 and TRBJ1-5, with D maybe TRBD1 (5 bases). CDR1 is DFQATT, CDR2 SNEGSKA, per germline (reference sequence). The germline V and J ends were trimmed by 3 bases and 5 bases, with 8 bases remaining between them. This CDR3 is built from 12 residues. The DNA of the CDR3 is TGCAGTGCTAGCAGGGAGGATCAGCCCCAGCATTTT. Translating it yields CSASREDQPQHF.

This clonotype was seen only a few times. The CDR3 nucleotides are TGCAGTGCTATTCAGGGGTACCAAGAGACCCAGTACTTC. Translated, it gives CSAIQGYQETQYF. V and J are TRBV20-1 and TRBJ2-5, with D perhaps TRBD1 (6 bases). V lost 4 bases, J lost 0 bases, and 9 bases lay in between. The CDR3 is 13 amino acids. CDR1 is DFQATT, CDR2 SNEGSKA, per germline (reference sequence).

This rearrangement joins TRBV20-1 to TRBJ2-3; possibly TRBD1 for D (5 bases). The DNA matches TRBJ1-5 better at its end, which makes the J call doubtful. CDR3 size: 16 residues. Germline CDR1 and CDR2: DFQATT and SNEGSKA (reference sequence). Here the CDR3 DNA reads TGCAGTGCTAGTTCTGGGACTAGCGGGAGAGGAGATACGCAGCATTTT. Its translation is CSASSGTSGRGDTQHF.

V usage is TRBV3-1 and J usage is TRBJ2-7; 7 positions match TRBD1. The junction had 10 bases not matched to a gene; V was cut back by 0 bases and J by 5 bases. CDR3 length equals 16 residues. Germline V gives CDR1 LGHDT, CDR2 YNNKEL (reference sequence). The CDR3 loop reads CASSQDLATGSHEQYF. CDR3 DNA sequence: TGTGCCAGCAGCCAAGATTTGGCGACAGGGTCCCACGAGCAGTACTTC.

For the CDR3, the DNA is TGTGCCACCAGTGGGCAGGGATCAATAAATGAGCAGTTCTTC. It encodes CATSGQGSINEQFF. The chain uses TRBV24-1 and TRBJ2-1, with D maybe TRBD1 (5 bases). Germline assignment: CDR1 KGHDR and CDR2 SFDVKD. Trimming removed 5 bases at V and 7 bases at J, with 14 bases between. This CDR3 region has 14 residues.

This chain links TRBV5-1 with TRBJ2-7; 7 nucleotides line up with TRBD2. V lost 4 bases to trimming and J lost 3 bases; unmatched junction nucleotides: 16. The germline V gene encodes CDR1 SGHRS and CDR2 YFSETQ. The CDR3 sequence is 17 residues long. CDR3 nucleotide sequence: TGCGCCAGCAGCATGCTCCCTTTGGGGGGAGGGGACTACGAGCAGTACTTC. It encodes CASSMLPLGGGDYEQYF.

This chain uses TRBV7-6 with TRBJ2-2; D not certain. The CDR3 covers 16 residues. CDR1 and CDR2 (germline): SGHVS, FNYEAQ. V was cut by 8 bases and J by 3 bases, with 19 bases left in between. The CDR3: CASQLTAGRDTGELFF. Here the CDR3 DNA reads TGTGCCAGCCAGCTTACAGCTGGGCGCGACACCGGGGAGCTGTTTTTT. The variable domain in full, completed from reference TRBV7-6 and TRBJ2-2, reads GAGVSQSPRYKVTKRGQDVALRCDPISGHVSLYWYRQALGQGPEFLTYFNYEAQQDKSGLPNDRFSAERPEGSISTLTIQRTEQRDSAMYRCASQLTAGRDTGELFFGEGSRLTVL.

This clonotype was counted between two and nine times. At one end, the junction sequence differs from germline, possibly due to a read error. The chain links TRBV20-1 to TRBJ2-5, with 8 bases matching TRBD1. Germline V CDR1 and CDR2: DFQATT, SNEGSKA (reference sequence). The CDR3 is 12 amino acids. The DNA of the CDR3 is TGCAGTGCTCGAGACAGGGGAGAGACCCAGTACTTC. This encodes CSARDRGETQYF.

This clonotype was detected a few times. J is TRBJ2-1 and V is TRBV7-2, with D unresolved. From germline, CDR1 is SGHTA and CDR2 FQGNSA. V was cut by 6 bases and J by 5 bases, with 14 bases left in between. CDR3 length: 14 residues. CDR3 region: CASSQSVSNNEQFF. Written as DNA, the CDR3 is TGTGCCAGCAGTCAATCGGTGTCCAACAATGAGCAGTTCTTC.